Below, one T cell receptor beta chain is given with its context. What it binds is not known. This specimen belongs to a study of cytomegalovirus exposure and HLA in healthy donors. Study-wide results and caveats: Among TCR beta chains, those listed as cytomegalovirus-associated numbered 164. Within a later analysis, the majority of CMV-associated TCR beta chains appeared HLA-restricted.

The CDR3 consists of 13 residues. Germline CDR1 MDHEN, CDR2 SYDVKM. With 5 bases removed from V and 7 bases from J, the gap between germline ends came to 9 bases. PCR amplification relied on 60 Vbeta primers (plus 13 Jbeta primers). Some clones are missing from TCRdb's copy, which holds only in-frame ones; the method was immunoSEQ multiplex PCR. The sample table sets out 130,000 to 150,000 clones. The rearrangement links TRBV28 to TRBJ1-6; D remains unclear. The origin of this receptor is a woman aged 45-65 years in good health and CMV-seronegative. The sequenced sample was PBMCs. The CDR3 DNA is TGTGCCAGCAGTCTTACAGTCAATTCACCCCTCCACTTT. The encoded protein is CASSLTVNSPLHF.